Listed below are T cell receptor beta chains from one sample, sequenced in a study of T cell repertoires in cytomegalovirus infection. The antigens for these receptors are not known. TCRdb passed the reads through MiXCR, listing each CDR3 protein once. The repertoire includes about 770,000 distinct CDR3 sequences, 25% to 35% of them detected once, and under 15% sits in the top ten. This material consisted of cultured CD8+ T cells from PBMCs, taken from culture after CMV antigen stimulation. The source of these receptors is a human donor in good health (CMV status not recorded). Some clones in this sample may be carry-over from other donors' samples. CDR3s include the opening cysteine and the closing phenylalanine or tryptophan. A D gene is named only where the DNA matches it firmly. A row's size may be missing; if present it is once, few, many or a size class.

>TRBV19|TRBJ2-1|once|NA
TGTGCCAGTAGTATGTGGAATCACTACAATGAGCAGTTCTTC
CASSMWNHYNEQFF
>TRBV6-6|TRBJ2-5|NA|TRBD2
TGTGCCAGCAGTTACTCGATGACGAGGGTATTGGAAATCGGGGGGGCCCGAGAGACCCAGTACTTC
CASSYSMTRVLEIGGARETQYF
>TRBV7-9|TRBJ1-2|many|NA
TGTGCCAGCAGCTTACTACAGAACTATGGCTACACCTTC
CASSLLQNYGYTF
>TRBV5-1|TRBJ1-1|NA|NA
TGCGCCAGCAGCCTTTCCCGGACTCCGGAGACTGAAGCTTTCTTT
CASSLSRTPETEAFF
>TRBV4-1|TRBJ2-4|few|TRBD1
TGCGCCAGCAGCCAAGCAGGGACAGGCATTCAGTACTTC
CASSQAGTGIQYF
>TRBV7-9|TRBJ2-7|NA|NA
TGTGCCAGCAGCTTGTTTGGAGGAGTTCCTGGCTACGAGCAGTACTTC
CASSLFGGVPGYEQYF
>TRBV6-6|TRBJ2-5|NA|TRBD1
TGTGCCAGCGTTATGGGGACAGGGGCGGTGGAGACCCAGTACTTC
CASVMGTGAVETQYF
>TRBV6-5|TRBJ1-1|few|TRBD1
TGTGCCAGCACTCTTTCAGGGGGCACTGAAGCTTTCTTT
CASTLSGGTEAFF
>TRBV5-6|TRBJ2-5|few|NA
TGTGCCAGCAGCTTGTCGGCAGGGAGAAAGACCCAGTACTTC
CASSLSAGRKTQYF
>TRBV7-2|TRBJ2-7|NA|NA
TGTGCCAGCAGCGCCACGGGCCCTCTGGTGGCCTACGAGCAGTACTTC
CASSATGPLVAYEQYF
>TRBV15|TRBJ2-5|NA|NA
TGTGCCACCAGCAGAGATCTCGGGGGAACTGAGACCCAGTACTTC
CATSRDLGGTETQYF
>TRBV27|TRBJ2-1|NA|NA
TGTGCCAGCAATTCCGGGATACACAATGAGCAGTTCTTC
CASNSGIHNEQFF
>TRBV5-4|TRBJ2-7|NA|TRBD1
TGTGCCAGCAGCTCATGGACAGGGTACTACGAGCAGTACTTC
CASSSWTGYYEQYF
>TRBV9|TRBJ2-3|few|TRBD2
TGTGCCAGCAGCTCGGATAGCGGGGGGGCGGCAGATACGCAGTATTTT
CASSSDSGGAADTQYF